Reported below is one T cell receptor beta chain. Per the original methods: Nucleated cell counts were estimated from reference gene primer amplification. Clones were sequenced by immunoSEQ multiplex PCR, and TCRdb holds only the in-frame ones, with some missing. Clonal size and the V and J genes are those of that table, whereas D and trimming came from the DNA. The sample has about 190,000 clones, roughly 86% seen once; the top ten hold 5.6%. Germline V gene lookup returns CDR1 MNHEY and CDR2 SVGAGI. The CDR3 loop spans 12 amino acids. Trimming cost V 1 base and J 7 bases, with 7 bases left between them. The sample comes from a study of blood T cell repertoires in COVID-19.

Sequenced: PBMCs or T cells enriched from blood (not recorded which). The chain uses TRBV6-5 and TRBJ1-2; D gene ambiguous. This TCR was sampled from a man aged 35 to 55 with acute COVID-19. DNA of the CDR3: TGTGCCAGCAGTTACTTCGGAGCTGGCTACACCTTC. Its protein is CASSYFGAGYTF.